Listed below are T cell receptor beta chains from one sample, sequenced in a study of response to subunit inactivated influenza vaccine. TCRdb re-derived calls from the RT-PCR reads in MiXCR, one entry per CDR3 protein. Counted here are around 480,000 distinct CDR3 sequences, 15% to 20% occurring once; the ten biggest clones make up around 3%. This specimen was CD4+ T cells sorted from PBMCs, taken roughly 24 months after vaccination. The receptor source for this set is a man aged 50 to 75 who received an inactivated influenza vaccine. CDR3s leave out the opening cysteine and the closing phenylalanine or tryptophan.

TRBV10-3	TRBJ1-4	AISEGYEKLF
TRBV19	TRBJ1-5	ASSWGNQPQH
TRBV7-2	TRBJ1-3	ASSRDGRGFGNTIY
TRBV20-1	TRBJ2-3	SASRSWAPDTDTQY
TRBV12-3/TRBV12-4	TRBJ2-3	AGGTSVEDTQY
TRBV7-9	TRBJ2-1	ASSLGGTSGRARQF
TRBV7-9	TRBJ1-6	ASSPSGVGNSPLH
TRBV20-1	TRBJ1-1	SARIAGGQGAQNTEAF
TRBV10-3	TRBJ2-1	AIRRLAGGQYNEQF
TRBV10-3	TRBJ2-1	AISFSGGGYNEQF
TRBV20-1	TRBJ2-3	SAPTGADTQY
TRBV4-1	TRBJ2-1	ASSQGDSGAYNEQF
TRBV14	TRBJ2-7	ASSQDIWGRDYEQY
TRBV25-1	TRBJ2-1	ASSTGLVYYNEQF
TRBV28	TRBJ2-7	AGGIGYEQY
TRBV6-5	TRBJ2-7	ASSYSRFGEQY
TRBV7-2	TRBJ2-1	ASSLGTREGEQF
TRBV7-8	TRBJ2-7	ASSSPGNEQY
TRBV5-1	TRBJ1-1	ASSPGGDTEAF
TRBV15	TRBJ2-3	ATSSLRTSGRAPTQY
TRBV5-1	TRBJ1-3	ASSWDRPGNTIY
TRBV27	TRBJ2-1	ARGLADANNEQF
TRBV6-1	TRBJ1-5	ASRSGRRGSNQPQH
TRBV12-3/TRBV12-4	TRBJ2-1	ASSFATSGLGNEQF
TRBV25-1	TRBJ1-5	ASSEYASNQPQH
TRBV6-5	TRBJ2-1	ASSYGSSGGYNEQF
TRBV5-1	TRBJ2-7	ASSLDPGRADYEQY
TRBV4-2	TRBJ2-3	ASSAHGRADTQY
TRBV9	TRBJ2-2	ASSASPGTSGTGELF
TRBV28	TRBJ2-3	ATSLQWADTDTQY
TRBV30	TRBJ2-7	AWSVLVEQY
TRBV28	TRBJ1-2	ASSFTYGYT
TRBV12-3/TRBV12-4	TRBJ2-3	ASSPGGAITDTQY
TRBV29-1	TRBJ2-7	SVEEWVAFYNEQY
TRBV15	TRBJ2-1	ATSRTSGRVANEQF
TRBV12-3/TRBV12-4	TRBJ2-1	ASSGPGGKQF
TRBV25-1	TRBJ2-7	ARTPRFRWFDGQY
TRBV20-1	TRBJ2-2	SARYRGVNTGELF
TRBV12-3/TRBV12-4	TRBJ2-1	ASSLGAGVQQF
TRBV5-1	TRBJ1-5	ASRGQDNQPQH